The text below deals with one T cell receptor (beta chain). This sample is part of a study of blood T cell repertoires in COVID-19. Study as a whole: Acute and convalescent COVID-19 samples came from the United States, Italy and Spain.

TCRdb keeps only in-frame clones here, not all; method: immunoSEQ multiplex PCR. The sample includes a few hundred thousand clones, 80% to 90% seen only once; the top ten take less than 2.5%. This CDR3 spans 18 amino acids. Per germline, CDR1 SGHVS and CDR2 FNYEAQ. Trimming at V came to 1 base and at J to 4 bases, leaving 11 bases not matched to a gene. This chain connects TRBV7-6 to TRBJ2-3; 10 bases match TRBD2. The clonotype originates from a man aged 25-45 years who had recovered from COVID-19. The sample comprised PBMCs or T cells enriched from blood (not recorded which). CDR3 bases: TGTGCCAGCAGCTTAGTCTTAAGCGGGGGGGCCAGGTCAGATACGCAGTATTTT. It is translated as CASSLVLSGGARSDTQYF.